These 17 T cell receptor beta chains share one sample of origin, sequenced in a study of blood T cell repertoires in COVID-19. Some clones are missing from TCRdb's copy, which holds only in-frame ones; the method was immunoSEQ multiplex PCR. The table shows approximately 100,000 clones, with 85% to 90% occurring only once. The sequencing input was peripheral blood. Receptor source: a woman aged 80 or over with acute or convalescent COVID-19.

The chain employs TRBV28 and TRBJ1-3, with TRBD1 identical over 9 bases. Germline V gene data show CDR1 as MDHEN and CDR2 as SYDVKM. V lost 3 bases, J lost 3 bases, and 3 bases stayed unmatched. The CDR3 is made up of 15 amino acids. The CDR3 bases are TGTGCCAGCAGTTTCTGGGACAGGGTTGGAAACACCATATATTTT. Amino acid sequence: CASSFWDRVGNTIYF.

The CDR3 coding sequence is TGTGCCAGCAGCCAAGATTCAGGCACGCAGTATTTT. Protein: CASSQDSGTQYF. V and J are TRBV3-1 (or the pseudogene TRBV3-2) and TRBJ2-3; the D is unclear. CDR1 LGHDT and CDR2 YNNKEL come from the germline V gene (reference sequence). Trimming pared 0 bases from V and 9 bases from J, leaving 7 bases between. The CDR3 has 12 amino acids.

The rearrangement joins TRBV5-1 to TRBJ1-1; D perhaps matches TRBD1 (6 bases). Trimming left V 0 bases short and J 11 bases short, with 20 bases between. The CDR3 consists of 15 residues. From germline, CDR1 is SGHRS and CDR2 YFSETQ. CDR3 sequence (DNA): TGCGCCAGCAGCTTGGCTCTCCCTGCACAGGGCTGGGCTTTCTTT. It is translated as CASSLALPAQGWAFF.

This clone has only one observation. The rearrangement joins TRBV24-1 to TRBJ1-5; D may be TRBD1 (6 bases). This CDR3 is built from 14 residues. The V gene lost 4 bases and the J gene lost 5 bases, with 11 bases spanning the gap. Germline assignment: CDR1 KGHDR and CDR2 SFDVKD. CDR3: CATSDKGTYQPQHF. The DNA for the CDR3 is TGTGCCACCAGTGACAAAGGGACATATCAGCCCCAGCATTTT.

The chain couples TRBV28 to TRBJ2-7, with 11 bases fitting TRBD1. Looked up from germline, CDR1 is MDHEN and CDR2 is SYDVKM. With V trimmed by 6 bases and J by 5 bases, 9 bases remained unmatched. This CDR3 region has 15 residues. CDR3 in DNA: TGTGCCAGCAGGCCGCCAGGGACAGGGGGTAACGAGCAGTACTTC. As protein: CASRPPGTGGNEQYF.

The V call is TRBV20-1, the J call TRBJ1-5; the match to TRBD1 covers 10 bases. CDR1 DFQATT and CDR2 SNEGSKA come from the germline V gene (reference sequence). Trimming at V came to 3 bases and at J to 7 bases, leaving 9 bases not matched to a gene. The CDR3 runs to 15 residues. This chain's CDR3 is CSASSGQGLSQPQHF. The CDR3 bases are TGCAGTGCTAGTTCGGGACAGGGGTTGTCGCAGCCCCAGCATTTT.

V and J are TRBV4-3 and TRBJ1-6; 8 bases align to TRBD1. The CDR3 totals 13 residues. The trim removed 3 bases at V and 8 bases at J, leaving 0 bases unmatched. Germline assignment: CDR1 LGHNA and CDR2 YSLEER. The CDR3 is CASSQTGDSPLHF. CDR3 sequence (DNA): TGCGCCAGCAGCCAGACAGGGGATTCACCCCTCCACTTT.

V and J are TRBV7-2 and TRBJ2-7, with 7 bases that match TRBD1. The CDR3 has 14 amino acids. Germline CDR1 reads SGHTA; CDR2 reads FQGNSA. V was pared by 5 bases and J by 2 bases, with 6 bases of the junction left unmatched. CDR3 bases: TGTGCCAGCAGCCCAGTAGGGGGCACCTACGAGCAGTACTTC. Residues: CASSPVGGTYEQYF. Full variable domain (remainder filled in from reference TRBV7-2 and TRBJ2-7): GAGVSQSPSNKVTEKGKDVELRCDPISGHTALYWYRQSLGQGLEFLIYFQGNSAPDKSGLPSDRFSAERTGGSVSTLTIQRTQQEDSAVYLCASSPVGGTYEQYFGPGTRLTVT.

This chain links TRBV2 with TRBJ1-4, with 7 bases identical to TRBD1. The trim removed 6 bases at V and 7 bases at J, leaving 14 bases unmatched. Germline values: CDR1 SNHLY, CDR2 FYNNEI. CDR3 length: 16 amino acids. CDR3 nucleotide sequence: TGTGCCAGCAGGCGGCCTTTAACAGGGGTTGCTGAAAAACTGTTTTTT. As protein: CASRRPLTGVAEKLFF.

This sequence joins TRBV5-1 and TRBJ1-2; a possible D gene is TRBD1 (6 bases). CDR3 size: 14 residues. Trimming stripped 4 bases from V and 5 bases from J, with 15 bases between. Per germline, CDR1 SGHRS and CDR2 YFSETQ. The CDR3, as DNA: TGCGCCAGCAGCGAAACAGGGTCGGGGTATGGCTACACCTTC. It specifies CASSETGSGYGYTF.

The V call is TRBV28, the J call TRBJ2-4, with D possibly TRBD2 on 6 matching bases. Germline values: CDR1 MDHEN, CDR2 SYDVKM. This CDR3 has 15 residues. Trimming took 1 base from V and 9 from J, leaving 16 bases between them. In DNA, the CDR3 is TGTGCCAGCAGTTTATTTGGGACTGGAAGCGTCATTCAGTACTTC. Its protein is CASSLFGTGSVIQYF. The entire variable domain, with the rest obtained from reference TRBV28 and TRBJ2-4, is as follows: DVKVTQSSRYLVKRTGEKVFLECVQDMDHENMFWYRQDPGLGLRLIYFSYDVKMKEKGDIPEGYSVSREKKERFSLILESASTNQTSMYLCASSLFGTGSVIQYFGAGTRLSVL.

This clone is a singleton in its sample. The V call is TRBV11-2, the J call TRBJ2-1, with D perhaps TRBD1 (6 bases). Trimming shortened V by 5 bases and J by 7 bases, and 18 bases separated the two germline ends. The germline gives CDR1 SGHAT, CDR2 FQNNGV. CDR3 size: 15 residues. The CDR3 region has the DNA TGTGCCAGCAGCCGTGACAGGTCGGCGAGAAATGAGCAGTTCTTC. Residues: CASSRDRSARNEQFF.

The V gene is TRBV5-6, the J gene TRBJ1-6; no reliable D call. CDR3 size: 14 residues. With 4 bases removed from V and 10 bases from J, the gap between germline ends came to 15 bases. CDR1 and CDR2 from the germline V gene are SGHDT and YYEEEE. The CDR3 sequence: CASSPEPGTSPLHF. The CDR3 DNA follows: TGTGCCAGCAGCCCGGAGCCGGGTACATCACCCCTCCACTTT.

The table lists this clone with a count of one. This chain joins TRBV21-1 and TRBJ1-1. TRBV21-1 has pseudogene status. CDR3 length: 16 amino acids. The CDR3 here is CASSKVLEGSDTEAFF. The DNA for the CDR3 is TGTGCCAGCAGCAAAGTCCTTGAGGGATCGGACACTGAAGCTTTCTTT.

The chain links TRBV4-2 to TRBJ2-1; 8 nucleotides line up with TRBD2. The CDR3 length is 16 residues. The germline CDR1 and CDR2 sequences are LGHNA and YNFKEQ. The ends lost 0 bases at V and 8 bases at J; junction bases unmatched: 9. This CDR3 reads CASSQEWAGGGDEQFF. CDR3 bases: TGTGCCAGCAGCCAAGAGTGGGCGGGGGGTGGAGATGAGCAGTTCTTC.

This chain connects TRBV18 to TRBJ2-7; 9 bases align to TRBD2. Germline V gene lookup returns CDR1 KGHSH and CDR2 LQKENI. The length of the CDR3 is 14 residues. The ends lost 3 bases at V and 5 bases at J; junction bases unmatched: 5. CDR3 in DNA: TGTGCCAGCTCACCCGGGACTAGCCTACACGAGCAGTACTTC. Residues: CASSPGTSLHEQYF. Supplemented by reference TRBV18 and TRBJ2-7, the full variable domain reads NAGVMQNPRHLVRRRGQEARLRCSPMKGHSHVYWYRQLPEEGLKFMVYLQKENIIDESGMPKERFSAEFPKEGPSILRIQQVVRGDSAAYFCASSPGTSLHEQYFGPGTRLTVT.

The chain has TRBV28 and TRBJ2-3; D is unclear. This CDR3 spans 12 amino acids. The germline gives CDR1 MDHEN, CDR2 SYDVKM. The germline V and J ends were trimmed by 3 bases and 5 bases, with 6 bases remaining between them. The CDR3 is CASSFQKDTQYF. DNA for the CDR3: TGTGCCAGCAGTTTCCAGAAAGATACGCAGTATTTT.